This TCR beta chain emerged from a study of cytotoxic CD8 clonotypes in ibrutinib-treated CLL. Study-level background: Included were 11 relapsed/refractory and roughly 15 treatment-naive patients, of whom 17 were IGHV unmutated.

Profiling relied on immunoSEQ multiplex PCR, and the TCRdb table lists in-frame clones only, not all of them. The table has 110,000 to 150,000 clones, 70% to 80% seen once. Findings and caveats of the study: Researchers report that baseline clonality outpaced age-matched healthy donors and tracked circulating CD8+ T-cell counts. Rare overall, public clonotypes shrank or held steady under therapy.

About this clone itself: Its antigen is undetermined.

Trimming took 8 bases from V and 4 from J, leaving 18 bases between them. This CDR3 contains 15 residues. Germline V gene data show CDR1 as MDHEN and CDR2 as SYDVKM. The TCR comes from a human donor with chronic lymphocytic leukemia. The starting material was PBMCs, obtained after 24 months of ibrutinib treatment. The V call is TRBV28, the J call TRBJ2-1; no definite D call. CDR3 in DNA: TGTGCCAGCCCGCCTCGACCCGGGTCGTACAATGAGCAGTTCTTC. Residues: CASPPRPGSYNEQFF. Combining the CDR3 with reference TRBV28 and TRBJ2-1 gives the whole variable domain DVKVTQSSRYLVKRTGEKVFLECVQDMDHENMFWYRQDPGLGLRLIYFSYDVKMKEKGDIPEGYSVSREKKERFSLILESASTNQTSMYLCASPPRPGSYNEQFFGPGTRLTVL.